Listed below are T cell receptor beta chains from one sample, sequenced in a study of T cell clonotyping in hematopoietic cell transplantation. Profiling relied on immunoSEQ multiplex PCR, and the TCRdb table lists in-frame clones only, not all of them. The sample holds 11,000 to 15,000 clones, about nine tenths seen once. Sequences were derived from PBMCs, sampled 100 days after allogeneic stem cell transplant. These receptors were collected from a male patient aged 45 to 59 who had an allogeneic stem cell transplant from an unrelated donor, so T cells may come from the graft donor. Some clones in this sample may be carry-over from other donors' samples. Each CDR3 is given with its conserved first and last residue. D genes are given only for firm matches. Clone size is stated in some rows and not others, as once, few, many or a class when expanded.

TGTGCCAGTAGTATCCTGGACAGGGTAGGGACTGAAGCTTTCTTT,CASSILDRVGTEAFF,once,TRBD1,TRBJ1-1,TRBV19
TGTGCCAGCAGTTACTCGAGAGGGGGCGCTTCTGGCTACACCTTC,CASSYSRGGASGYTF,.,TRBD1,TRBJ1-2,TRBV6-5
TGTGCCAGTAGATTAGTCAGTAGCACAGATACGCAGTATTTT,CASRLVSSTDTQYF,.,.,TRBJ2-3,TRBV19
TGCGCCAGCAGCCAAGGGAGCGACCCCACAGATACGCAGTATTTT,CASSQGSDPTDTQYF,few,.,TRBJ2-3,TRBV4-3
TGTGCCAGCAGTTCTTCCGGGACCTTAAACATTCAGTACTTC,CASSSSGTLNIQYF,.,.,TRBJ2-4,TRBV25-1
TGTGCCAGCAAGAGCTACGAAGCTTTCTTT,CASKSYEAFF,once,.,TRBJ1-1,TRBV2
TGTGCCAGCAGCCACAGTGCGGACAGGGATTGTGGGTTCTTC,CASSHSADRDCGFF,.,TRBD1,TRBJ2-1,TRBV6-5
TGTGCCAGCGGCTCCCGGGGACAGGGTAACTATGGCTACACCTTC,CASGSRGQGNYGYTF,medium-sized,TRBD1,TRBJ1-2,TRBV5-4
TGTGCCACCAGCAGGGCCGGGACAGGGCGCACAGATACGCAGTATTTT,CATSRAGTGRTDTQYF,.,TRBD1,TRBJ2-3,TRBV15
TGTGCCAGCAGCGCGGGACCGAACTACGAGCAGTACTTC,CASSAGPNYEQYF,.,.,TRBJ2-7,TRBV7-6
TGTGCCAGTAGTCCACAGGGGTTCTATGGCTACACCTTC,CASSPQGFYGYTF,.,TRBD1,TRBJ1-2,TRBV19
TGCAGCGTTGGGACTGGATACAATGAGCAGTTCTTC,CSVGTGYNEQFF,.,.,TRBJ2-1,TRBV29-1
TGTGCCAGTAGTATTGTAGTAGCGGGAGCAGAGACCCAGTACTTC,CASSIVVAGAETQYF,.,TRBD2,TRBJ2-5,TRBV19
TGTGCCAGCAGCTTAAGGGCGGGGGGGCTGGCCGGGGAGCTGTTTTTT,CASSLRAGGLAGELFF,.,TRBD2,TRBJ2-2,TRBV7-2
TGTGCCAGTAGCCTCCGGGACAGCGGATTCTACGAGCAGTACTTC,CASSLRDSGFYEQYF,once,TRBD1,TRBJ2-7,TRBV19
TGTGCCTGGAGTGGGGTTCTAGTCCATGAGCAGTTCTTC,CAWSGVLVHEQFF,.,.,TRBJ2-1,TRBV30
TGTGCCAGCAGCGTGGGGGGATTCATCGCCGGGGAGCTGTTTTTT,CASSVGGFIAGELFF,once,.,TRBJ2-2,TRBV9
TGTGCCAGCAGCTTCCTTTTTCCGACGGGTGACTATGGCTACACCTTC,CASSFLFPTGDYGYTF,.,.,TRBJ1-2,TRBV5-4
TGTGCCAGCAGCTTAGGGACAGGCCGCAATCAGCCCCAGCATTTT,CASSLGTGRNQPQHF,.,.,TRBJ1-5,TRBV13
TGCGCCAGCAGTCCCGGGGTAGCGGGGGTACGGGAGCTGTTTTTT,CASSPGVAGVRELFF,.,TRBD2,TRBJ2-2,TRBV5-1
TGTGCCTGGAGTCCCGGCATGCGGGAGGACCGCTACGAGCAGTACTTC,CAWSPGMREDRYEQYF,.,TRBD2,TRBJ2-7,TRBV30
TGTGCCAGCAGCTTAATTAACAGTCTGGGTTCACCCCTCCACTTT,CASSLINSLGSPLHF,.,.,TRBJ1-6,TRBV7-2